This TCR beta chain was identified during a study of vaccination and CD4 T cells after COVID-19. In its sample, this clonotype was seen a few times. Its specificity is not known. Indicated treatment: roughly ten-day PBMC culture with coronavirus spike peptide pools or control peptides (ViraFEST assay). An Oncomine TCR Beta short-read assay was used to sequence the DNA from cultured CD4+ T cells. TCRdb passed the PCR reads through MiXCR, listing each CDR3 protein once. The sample records 4,500 or so distinct CDR3 sequences, roughly a fifth being singletons. The CDR3 has 15 residues. V was trimmed by 0 bases and J by 1 base, leaving 8 bases between them. The germline V gene has CDR1 SGHRS and CDR2 YFSETQ.

Sample: CD4+ T cells from blood, cultured in vitro. The TCR originated in a human donor who had recovered from COVID-19. This chain uses TRBV5-1 with TRBJ1-3; a possible D gene is TRBD1 (5 bases). The DNA of the CDR3 is TGCGCCAGCAGCTTGGGGGGCGGATCTGGAAACACCATATATTTT. Its translation: CASSLGGGSGNTIYF.